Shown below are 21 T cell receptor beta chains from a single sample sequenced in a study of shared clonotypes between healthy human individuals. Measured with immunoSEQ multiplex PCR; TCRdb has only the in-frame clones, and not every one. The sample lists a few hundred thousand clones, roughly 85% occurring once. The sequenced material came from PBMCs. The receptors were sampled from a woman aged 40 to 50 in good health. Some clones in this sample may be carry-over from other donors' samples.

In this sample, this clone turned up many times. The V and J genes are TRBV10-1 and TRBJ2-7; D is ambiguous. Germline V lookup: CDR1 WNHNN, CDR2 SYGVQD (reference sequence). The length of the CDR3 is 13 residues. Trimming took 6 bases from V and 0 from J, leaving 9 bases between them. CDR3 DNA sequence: TGCGCCAGCAGCCCTGGATTCTCCTACGAGCAGTACTTC. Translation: CASSPGFSYEQYF.

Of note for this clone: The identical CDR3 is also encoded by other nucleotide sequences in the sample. In DNA, the CDR3 is TGCAGTGCTCGGACAGCCTACGAGCAGTACTTC. This encodes CSARTAYEQYF. The J gene is TRBJ2-7, the V gene TRBV20-1; TRBD1 is a possible D gene (6 bases). Trimming left V 5 bases short and J 2 bases short, with 7 bases between. Germline V gene data show CDR1 as DFQATT and CDR2 as SNEGSKA (reference sequence). The CDR3 contains 11 residues.

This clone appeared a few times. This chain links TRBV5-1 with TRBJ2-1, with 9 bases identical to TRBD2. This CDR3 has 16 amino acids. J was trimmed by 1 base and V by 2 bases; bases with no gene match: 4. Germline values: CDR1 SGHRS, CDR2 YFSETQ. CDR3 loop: CASSFYSGSSYNEQFF. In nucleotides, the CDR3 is TGCGCCAGCAGCTTTTATAGCGGGAGTTCCTACAATGAGCAGTTCTTC.

The CDR3: CAWSDGGNYGYTF. The CDR3 DNA follows: TGTGCCTGGAGTGACGGTGGGAACTATGGCTACACCTTC. The chain recombines TRBV30 with TRBJ1-2, with no clear D. The V end lost 1 base, the J end lost 2 bases, and 8 bases lay between the germline ends. This CDR3 has 13 amino acids. Germline assignment: CDR1 GTSNPN and CDR2 SVGIG (reference sequence).

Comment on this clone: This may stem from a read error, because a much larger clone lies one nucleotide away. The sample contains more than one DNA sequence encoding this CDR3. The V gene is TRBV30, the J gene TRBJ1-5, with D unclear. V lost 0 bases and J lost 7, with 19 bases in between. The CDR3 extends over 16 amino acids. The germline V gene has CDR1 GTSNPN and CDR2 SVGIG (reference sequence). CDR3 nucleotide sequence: TGTGCCTGGAGTGTACAGTCCGGTACCTACAACCAGCCCCAGCATTTT. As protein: CAWSVQSGTYNQPQHF.

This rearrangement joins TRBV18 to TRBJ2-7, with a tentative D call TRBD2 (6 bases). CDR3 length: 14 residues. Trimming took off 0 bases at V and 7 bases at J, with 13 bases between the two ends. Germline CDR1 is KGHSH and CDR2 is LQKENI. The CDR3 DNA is TGTGCCAGCTCACCACCGGGGGGTGGCTGGGAGCAGTACTTC. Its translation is CASSPPGGGWEQYF.

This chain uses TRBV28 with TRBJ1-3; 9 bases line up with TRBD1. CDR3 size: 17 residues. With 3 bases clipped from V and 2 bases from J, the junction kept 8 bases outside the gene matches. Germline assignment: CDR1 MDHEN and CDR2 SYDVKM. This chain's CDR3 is CASSFPLTGGPGNTIYF. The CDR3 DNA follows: TGTGCCAGCAGTTTTCCACTTACAGGGGGCCCTGGAAACACCATATATTTT.

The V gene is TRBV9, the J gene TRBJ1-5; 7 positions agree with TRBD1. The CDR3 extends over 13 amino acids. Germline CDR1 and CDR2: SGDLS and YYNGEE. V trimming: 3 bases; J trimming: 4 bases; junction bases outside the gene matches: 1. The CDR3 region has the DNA TGTGCCAGCAGCGGGGACAGTAATCAGCCCCAGCATTTT. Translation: CASSGDSNQPQHF.

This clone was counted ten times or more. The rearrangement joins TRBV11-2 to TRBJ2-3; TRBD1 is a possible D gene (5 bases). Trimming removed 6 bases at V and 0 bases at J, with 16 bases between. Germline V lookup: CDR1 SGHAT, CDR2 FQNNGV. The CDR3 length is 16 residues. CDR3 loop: CASSLWGISSTDTQYF. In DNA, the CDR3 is TGTGCCAGCAGTCTATGGGGCATTTCTAGCACAGATACGCAGTATTTT.

Here the CDR3 DNA reads TGTGCCAGCAGCTTTGGCAGGGGGCGTTACAATGAGCAGTTCTTC. This codes for CASSFGRGRYNEQFF. The chain has TRBV7-3 and TRBJ2-1; 8 bases agree with TRBD1. Trimming cost V 3 bases and J 4 bases; bases outside gene matches: 5. Germline-derived CDR1 and CDR2 are SGHTA and FQGTGA. This CDR3 comprises 15 residues.

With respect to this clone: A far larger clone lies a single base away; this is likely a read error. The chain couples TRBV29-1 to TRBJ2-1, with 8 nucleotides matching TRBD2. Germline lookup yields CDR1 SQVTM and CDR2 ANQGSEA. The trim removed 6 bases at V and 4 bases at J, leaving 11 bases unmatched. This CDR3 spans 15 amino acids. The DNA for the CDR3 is TGCAGCGTCCCCCTACGGGCTAGCGGGTACAATGAGCAGTTCTTC. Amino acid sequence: CSVPLRASGYNEQFF.

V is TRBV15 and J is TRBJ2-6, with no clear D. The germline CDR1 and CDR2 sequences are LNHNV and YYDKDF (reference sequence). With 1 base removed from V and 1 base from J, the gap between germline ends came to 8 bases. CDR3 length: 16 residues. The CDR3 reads CATSRGDRSGANVLTF. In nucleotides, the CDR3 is TGTGCCACCAGCAGAGGGGATAGATCTGGGGCCAACGTCCTGACTTTC.

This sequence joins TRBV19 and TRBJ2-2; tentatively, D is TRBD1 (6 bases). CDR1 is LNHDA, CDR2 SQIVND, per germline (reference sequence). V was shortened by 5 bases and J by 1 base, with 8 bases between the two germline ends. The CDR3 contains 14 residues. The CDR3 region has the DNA TGTGCCAGTAGTGTGACAGGGAACACCGGGGAGCTGTTTTTT. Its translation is CASSVTGNTGELFF.

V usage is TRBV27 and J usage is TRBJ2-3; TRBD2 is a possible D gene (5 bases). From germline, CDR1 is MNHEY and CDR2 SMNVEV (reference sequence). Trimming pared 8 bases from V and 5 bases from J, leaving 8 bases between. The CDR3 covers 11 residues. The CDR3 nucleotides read TGTGCCAGCCCCGCGGGAGATACGCAGTATTTT. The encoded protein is CASPAGDTQYF.

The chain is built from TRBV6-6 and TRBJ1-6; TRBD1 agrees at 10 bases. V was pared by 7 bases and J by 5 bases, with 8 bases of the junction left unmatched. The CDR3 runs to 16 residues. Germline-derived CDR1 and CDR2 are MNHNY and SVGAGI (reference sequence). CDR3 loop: CASNKDRGANNSPLHF. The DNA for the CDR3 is TGTGCCAGCAACAAGGACAGGGGGGCAAATAATTCACCCCTCCACTTT.

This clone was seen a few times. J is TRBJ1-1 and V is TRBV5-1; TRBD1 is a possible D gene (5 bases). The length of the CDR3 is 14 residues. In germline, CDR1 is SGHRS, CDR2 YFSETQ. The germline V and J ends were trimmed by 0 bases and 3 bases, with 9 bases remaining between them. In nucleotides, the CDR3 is TGCGCCAGCAGCTTGGGAGGGGTAGACACTGAAGCTTTCTTT. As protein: CASSLGGVDTEAFF. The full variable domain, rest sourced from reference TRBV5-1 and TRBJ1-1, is KAGVTQTPRYLIKTRGQQVTLSCSPISGHRSVSWYQQTPGQGLQFLFEYFSETQRNKGNFPGRFSGRQFSNSRSEMNVSTLELGDSALYLCASSLGGVDTEAFFGQGTRLTVV.

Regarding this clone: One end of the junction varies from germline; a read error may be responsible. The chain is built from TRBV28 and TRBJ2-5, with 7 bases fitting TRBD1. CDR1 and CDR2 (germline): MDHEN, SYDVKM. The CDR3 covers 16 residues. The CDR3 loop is CVSSARQLEGAETQYF. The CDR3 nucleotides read TGTGTCAGCAGTGCCAGACAATTAGAGGGGGCAGAGACCCAGTACTTC. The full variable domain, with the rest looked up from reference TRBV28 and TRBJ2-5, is DVKVTQSSRYLVKRTGEKVFLECVQDMDHENMFWYRQDPGLGLRLIYFSYDVKMKEKGDIPEGYSVSREKKERFSLILESASTNQTSMYLCVSSARQLEGAETQYFGPGTRLLVL.

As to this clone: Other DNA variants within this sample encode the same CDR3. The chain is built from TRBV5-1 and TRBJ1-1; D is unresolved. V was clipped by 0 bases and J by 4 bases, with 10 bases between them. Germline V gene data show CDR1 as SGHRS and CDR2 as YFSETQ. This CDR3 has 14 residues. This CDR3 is CASSLAGRGTEAFF. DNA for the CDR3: TGCGCCAGCAGCTTGGCCGGGAGAGGCACTGAAGCTTTCTTT.

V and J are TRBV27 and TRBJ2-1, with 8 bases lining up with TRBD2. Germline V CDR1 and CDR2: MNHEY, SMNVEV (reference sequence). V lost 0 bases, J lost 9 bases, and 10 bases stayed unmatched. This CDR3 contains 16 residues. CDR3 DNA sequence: TGTGCCAGCAGTTTATCGAGCGGGGGTACAATAAGTGAGCAGTTCTTC. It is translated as CASSLSSGGTISEQFF.

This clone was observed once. CDR3 sequence (DNA): TGTGCCAGCAGCGGGGGGATCAGGCAAAATGAGCAGTTCTTC. Translated: CASSGGIRQNEQFF. The rearrangement uses TRBV11-3 and TRBJ2-1, with D maybe TRBD2 (6 bases). Looked up from germline, CDR1 is SGHNT and CDR2 is YENEEA. Trimming removed 5 bases from V and 7 bases from J, with 15 bases in between. The CDR3 is made up of 14 amino acids.

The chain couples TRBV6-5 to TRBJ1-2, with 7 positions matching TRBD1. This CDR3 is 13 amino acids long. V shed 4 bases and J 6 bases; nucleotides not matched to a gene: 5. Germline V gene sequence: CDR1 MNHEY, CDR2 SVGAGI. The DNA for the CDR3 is TGTGCCAGCAGTTCCCGACAGGGCAATGGCTACACCTTC. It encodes CASSSRQGNGYTF.